This T cell receptor (beta chain) is from a study of CD8+CD57+ T cells in acquired aplastic anemia. Template material for TCR beta VDJ and CDR3 profiling consisted of genomic DNA. MiXCR was run by TCRdb on the reads, yielding one entry per CDR3 protein. Altogether around 150,000 distinct CDR3 sequences are present, about 50% being singletons, with the ten largest covering around a third. Study-level results: No significant patient-versus-control difference appeared in CD8+ Simpson's diversity. Between patients and controls, 25 to 30 CD8+ CDR3 sequences were found in common.

Sequencing was done on patients that had shown CD8+CD57+ cell expansion by flow cytometry. Every patient presented with severe acquired aplastic anemia. No therapy had been given to the patients at the time of blood sampling. Trimming at V came to 0 bases and at J to 3 bases, leaving 11 bases not matched to a gene. The CDR3 has 18 amino acids. Germline V gene sequence: CDR1 ENHRY, CDR2 SYGVKD. This clonotype occurred once. The antigen is unknown. The sample consisted of sorted CD4+, CD8+, or CD8+CD57+ T cells (not recorded which) from PBMCs. This chain links TRBV10-3 with TRBJ2-3; TRBD2 aligns across 8 bases. The sequence was collected from a human donor with aplastic anemia. DNA for the CDR3: TGTGCCATCAGTGAGTCATCCGGGAGGGGGATAGGGACAGATACGCAGTATTTT. Its protein product is CAISESSGRGIGTDTQYF.